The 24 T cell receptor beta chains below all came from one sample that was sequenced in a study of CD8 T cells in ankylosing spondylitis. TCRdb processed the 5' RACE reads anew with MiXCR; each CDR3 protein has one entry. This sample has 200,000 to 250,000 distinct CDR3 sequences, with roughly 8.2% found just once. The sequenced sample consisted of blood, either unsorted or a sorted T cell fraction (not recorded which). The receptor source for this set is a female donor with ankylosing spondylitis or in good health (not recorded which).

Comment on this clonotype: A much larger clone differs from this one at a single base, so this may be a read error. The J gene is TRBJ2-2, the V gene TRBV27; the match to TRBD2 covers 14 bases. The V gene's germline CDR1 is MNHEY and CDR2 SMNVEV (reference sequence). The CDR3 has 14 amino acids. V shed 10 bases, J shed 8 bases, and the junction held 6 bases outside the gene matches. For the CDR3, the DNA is TGTGCCAACAGGGGACTAGCGGGGGTGGGGGAGCTGTTTTTT. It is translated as CANRGLAGVGELFF.

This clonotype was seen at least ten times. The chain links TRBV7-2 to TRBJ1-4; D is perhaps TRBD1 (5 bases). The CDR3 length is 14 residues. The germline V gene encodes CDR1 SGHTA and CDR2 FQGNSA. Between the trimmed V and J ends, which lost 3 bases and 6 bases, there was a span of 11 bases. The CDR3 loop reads CASSFDGGDEKLFF. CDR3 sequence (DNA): TGTGCCAGCAGCTTCGACGGGGGGGATGAAAAACTGTTTTTT.

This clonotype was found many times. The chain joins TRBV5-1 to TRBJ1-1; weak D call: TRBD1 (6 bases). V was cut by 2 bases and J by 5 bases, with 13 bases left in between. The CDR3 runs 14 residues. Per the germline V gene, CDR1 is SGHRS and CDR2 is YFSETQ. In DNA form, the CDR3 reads TGCGCCAGCAGCTTACTGGGGGGGCAAACTGAAGCTTTCTTT. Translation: CASSLLGGQTEAFF. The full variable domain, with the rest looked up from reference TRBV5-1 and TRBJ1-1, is KAGVTQTPRYLIKTRGQQVTLSCSPISGHRSVSWYQQTPGQGLQFLFEYFSETQRNKGNFPGRFSGRQFSNSRSEMNVSTLELGDSALYLCASSLLGGQTEAFFGQGTRLTVV.

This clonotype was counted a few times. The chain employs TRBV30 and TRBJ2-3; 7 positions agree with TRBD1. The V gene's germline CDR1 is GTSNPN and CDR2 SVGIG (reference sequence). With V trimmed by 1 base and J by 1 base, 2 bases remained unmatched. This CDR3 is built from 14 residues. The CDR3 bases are TGTGCCTGGAGTGGGGACAGAGGCACAGATACGCAGTATTTT. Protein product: CAWSGDRGTDTQYF.

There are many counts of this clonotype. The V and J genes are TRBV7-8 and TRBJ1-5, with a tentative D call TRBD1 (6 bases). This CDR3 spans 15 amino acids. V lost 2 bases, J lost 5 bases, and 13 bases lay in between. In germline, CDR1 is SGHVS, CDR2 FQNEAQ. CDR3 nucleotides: TGTGCCAGCAGCTTAACAGGGAGGATGGATCAGCCCCAGCATTTT. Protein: CASSLTGRMDQPQHF.

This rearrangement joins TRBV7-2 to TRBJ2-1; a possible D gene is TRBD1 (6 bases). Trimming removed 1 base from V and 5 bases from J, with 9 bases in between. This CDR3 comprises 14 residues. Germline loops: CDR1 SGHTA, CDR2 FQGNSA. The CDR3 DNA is TGTGCCAGCAGCTTAGGATACAGGGACAATGAGCAGTTCTTC. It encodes CASSLGYRDNEQFF. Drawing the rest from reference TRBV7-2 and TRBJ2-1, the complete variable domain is GAGVSQSPSNKVTEKGKDVELRCDPISGHTALYWYRQSLGQGLEFLIYFQGNSAPDKSGLPSDRFSAERTGGSVSTLTIQRTQQEDSAVYLCASSLGYRDNEQFFGPGTRLTVL.

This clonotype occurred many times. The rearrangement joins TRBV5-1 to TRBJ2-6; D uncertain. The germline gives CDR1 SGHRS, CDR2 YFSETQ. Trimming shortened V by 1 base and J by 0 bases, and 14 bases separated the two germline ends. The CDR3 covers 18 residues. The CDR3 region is CASSLFSAEPSGANVLTF. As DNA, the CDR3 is TGCGCCAGCAGCTTGTTCTCGGCAGAGCCCTCTGGGGCCAACGTCCTGACTTTC. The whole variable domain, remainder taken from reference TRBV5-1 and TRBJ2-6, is KAGVTQTPRYLIKTRGQQVTLSCSPISGHRSVSWYQQTPGQGLQFLFEYFSETQRNKGNFPGRFSGRQFSNSRSEMNVSTLELGDSALYLCASSLFSAEPSGANVLTFGAGSRLTVL.

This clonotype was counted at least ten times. The CDR3 nucleotides read TGTGCCACCAGTGATCCGCCGGAGTACAATGAGCAGTTCTTC. Translated, it gives CATSDPPEYNEQFF. This chain links TRBV24-1 with TRBJ2-1; no definite D call. CDR3 size: 14 residues. V was trimmed by 3 bases and J by 4 bases, leaving 9 bases between them. Germline CDR1 is KGHDR and CDR2 is SFDVKD.

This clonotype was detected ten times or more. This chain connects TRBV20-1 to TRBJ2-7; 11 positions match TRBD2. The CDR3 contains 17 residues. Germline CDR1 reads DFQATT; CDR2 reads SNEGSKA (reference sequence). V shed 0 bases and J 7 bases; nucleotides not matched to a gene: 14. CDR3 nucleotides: TGCAGTGCTAGAGATCCACTGACTAGCGGGGTCTCGGTAGAGCAGTACTTC. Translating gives CSARDPLTSGVSVEQYF.

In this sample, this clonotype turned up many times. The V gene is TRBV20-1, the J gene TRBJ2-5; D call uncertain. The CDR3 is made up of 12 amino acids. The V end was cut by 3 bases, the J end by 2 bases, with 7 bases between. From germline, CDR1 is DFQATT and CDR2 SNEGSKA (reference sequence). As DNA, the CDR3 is TGCAGTGCTAGGACTGCACAAGAGACCCAGTACTTC. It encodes CSARTAQETQYF.

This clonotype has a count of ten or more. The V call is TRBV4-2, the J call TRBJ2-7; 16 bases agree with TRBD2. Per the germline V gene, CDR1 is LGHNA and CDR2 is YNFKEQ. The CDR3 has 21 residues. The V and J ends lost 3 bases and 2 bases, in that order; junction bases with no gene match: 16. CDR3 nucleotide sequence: TGTGCCAGCAGCCAGGGGTCGGGACTAGCGGGAGGGCTCTCTAACACCTACGAGCAGTACTTC. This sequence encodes CASSQGSGLAGGLSNTYEQYF.

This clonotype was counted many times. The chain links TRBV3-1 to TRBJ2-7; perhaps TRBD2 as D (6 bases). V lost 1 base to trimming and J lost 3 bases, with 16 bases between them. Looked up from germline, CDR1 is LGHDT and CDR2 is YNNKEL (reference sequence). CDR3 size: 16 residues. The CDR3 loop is CASSQASGTGYYEQYF. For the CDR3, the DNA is TGTGCCAGCAGCCAAGCCTCCGGGACTGGATACTACGAGCAGTACTTC.

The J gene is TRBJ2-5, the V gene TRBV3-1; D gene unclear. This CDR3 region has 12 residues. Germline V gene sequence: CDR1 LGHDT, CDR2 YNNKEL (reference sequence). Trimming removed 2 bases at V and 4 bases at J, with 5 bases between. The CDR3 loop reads CASSQTGETQYF. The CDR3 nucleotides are TGTGCCAGCAGCCAAACTGGAGAGACCCAGTACTTC.

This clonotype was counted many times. In DNA, the CDR3 is TGTGCCAGCAGAAGAAGGGAGACAGGGAGGGAGACCCAGTACTTC. It specifies CASRRRETGRETQYF. The chain couples TRBV6-1 to TRBJ2-5; TRBD1 is a possible D gene (7 bases). Germline V gene lookup returns CDR1 MNHNS and CDR2 SASEGT. The CDR3 has 15 residues. Between the trimmed V and J ends, which lost 6 bases and 5 bases, there was a span of 19 bases.

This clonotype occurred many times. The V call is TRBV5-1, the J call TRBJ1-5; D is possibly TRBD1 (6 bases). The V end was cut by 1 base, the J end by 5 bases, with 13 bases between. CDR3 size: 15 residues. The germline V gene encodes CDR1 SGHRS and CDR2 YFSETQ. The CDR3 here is CASSLTGSEHQPQHF. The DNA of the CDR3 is TGCGCCAGCAGCTTGACAGGGTCCGAGCATCAGCCCCAGCATTTT.

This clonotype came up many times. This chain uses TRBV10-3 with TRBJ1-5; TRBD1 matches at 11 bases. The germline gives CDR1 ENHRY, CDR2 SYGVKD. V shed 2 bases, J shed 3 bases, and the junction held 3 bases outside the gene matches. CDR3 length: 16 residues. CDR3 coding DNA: TGTGCCATCAGTGAGAGGGACAGGGGGGCCAATCAGCCCCAGCATTTT. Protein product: CAISERDRGANQPQHF.

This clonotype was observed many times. CDR3 amino acids: CSARLDRVTQYF. The DNA of the CDR3 is TGCAGCGCCAGACTTGACAGGGTTACGCAGTATTTT. The J gene is TRBJ2-3, the V gene TRBV29-1, with TRBD1 identical over 7 bases. The ends lost 7 bases at V and 8 bases at J; junction bases unmatched: 9. The germline V gene has CDR1 SQVTM and CDR2 ANQGSEA. The CDR3 loop spans 12 amino acids.

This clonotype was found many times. Here the CDR3 DNA reads TGCAGCGTCCGGGACAGGGAGAACACCATATATTTT. This translates into CSVRDRENTIYF. The chain employs TRBV29-1 and TRBJ1-3; 9 positions agree with TRBD1. CDR3 size: 12 residues. The germline V gene encodes CDR1 SQVTM and CDR2 ANQGSEA. Unmatched junction bases numbered 4, after V lost 6 bases and J lost 7 bases. Combining the CDR3 with reference TRBV29-1 and TRBJ1-3 gives the whole variable domain SAVISQKPSRDICQRGTSLTIQCQVDSQVTMMFWYRQQPGQSLTLIATANQGSEATYESGFVIDKFPISRPNLTFSTLTVSNMSPEDSSIYLCSVRDRENTIYFGEGSWLTVV.

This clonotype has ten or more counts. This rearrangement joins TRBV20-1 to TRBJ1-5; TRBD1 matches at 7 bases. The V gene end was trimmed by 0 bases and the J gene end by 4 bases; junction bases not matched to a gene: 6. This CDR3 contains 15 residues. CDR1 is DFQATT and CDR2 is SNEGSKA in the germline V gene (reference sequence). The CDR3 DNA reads TGCAGTGCTAGAGAGGGCAGGGGGGTTAATCAGCCCCAGCATTTT. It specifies CSAREGRGVNQPQHF.

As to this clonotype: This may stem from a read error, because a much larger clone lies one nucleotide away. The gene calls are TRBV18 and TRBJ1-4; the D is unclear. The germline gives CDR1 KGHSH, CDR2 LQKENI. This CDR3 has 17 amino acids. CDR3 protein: CASSPPSGLRTNETLFF. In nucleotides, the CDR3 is TGTGCCAGCTCACCACCTTCTGGGCTTCGGACTAATGAAACACTGTTTTTT.

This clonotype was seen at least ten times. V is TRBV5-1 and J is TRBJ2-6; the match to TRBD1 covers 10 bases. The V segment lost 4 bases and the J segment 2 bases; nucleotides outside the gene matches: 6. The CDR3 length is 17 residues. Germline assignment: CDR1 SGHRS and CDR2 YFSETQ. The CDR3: CASSPGQGSPGANVLTF. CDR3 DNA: TGCGCCAGCAGCCCGGGACAGGGGTCGCCTGGGGCCAACGTCCTGACTTTC.

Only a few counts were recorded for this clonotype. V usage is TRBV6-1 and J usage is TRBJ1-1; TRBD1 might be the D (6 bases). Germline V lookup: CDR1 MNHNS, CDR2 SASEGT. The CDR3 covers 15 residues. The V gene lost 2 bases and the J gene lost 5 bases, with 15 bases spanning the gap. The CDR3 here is CASSERAGRGTEAFF. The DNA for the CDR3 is TGTGCCAGCAGTGAAAGGGCAGGGAGGGGGACTGAAGCTTTCTTT.

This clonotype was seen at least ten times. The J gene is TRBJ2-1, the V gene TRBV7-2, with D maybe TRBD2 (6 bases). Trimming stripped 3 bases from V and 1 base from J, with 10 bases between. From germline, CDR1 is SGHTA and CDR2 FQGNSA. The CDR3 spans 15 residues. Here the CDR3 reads CASSLGGNSYNEQFF. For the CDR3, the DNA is TGTGCCAGCAGCTTGGGCGGGAATTCCTACAATGAGCAGTTCTTC.

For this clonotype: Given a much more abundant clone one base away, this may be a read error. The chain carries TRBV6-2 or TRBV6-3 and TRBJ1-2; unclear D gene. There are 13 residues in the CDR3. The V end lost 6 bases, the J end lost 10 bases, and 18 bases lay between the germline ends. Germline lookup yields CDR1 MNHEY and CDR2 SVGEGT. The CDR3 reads CASSSPRDHDYTF. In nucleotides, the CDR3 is TGTGCCAGCAGCTCCCCTAGGGATCATGACTACACCTTC.